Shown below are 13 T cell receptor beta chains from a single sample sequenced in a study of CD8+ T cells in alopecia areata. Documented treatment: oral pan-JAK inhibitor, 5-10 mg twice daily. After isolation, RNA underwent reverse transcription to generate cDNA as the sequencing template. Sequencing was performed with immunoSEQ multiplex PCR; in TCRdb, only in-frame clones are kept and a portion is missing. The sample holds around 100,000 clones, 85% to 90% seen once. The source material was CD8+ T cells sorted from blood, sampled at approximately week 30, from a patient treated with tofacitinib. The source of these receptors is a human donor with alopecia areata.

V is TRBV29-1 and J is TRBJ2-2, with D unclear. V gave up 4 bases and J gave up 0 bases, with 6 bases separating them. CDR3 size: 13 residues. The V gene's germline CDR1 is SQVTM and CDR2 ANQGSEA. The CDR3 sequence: CSVGRPNTGELFF. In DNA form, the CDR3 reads TGCAGCGTTGGGCGACCGAACACCGGGGAGCTGTTTTTT.

CDR3 residues: CASSLLWQNTEAFF. CDR3 sequence (DNA): TGCGCCAGCAGCTTACTTTGGCAGAACACTGAAGCTTTCTTT. The chain employs TRBV5-1 and TRBJ1-1; no firm D call. In germline, CDR1 is SGHRS, CDR2 YFSETQ. Trimming took 2 bases from V and 1 from J, leaving 9 bases between them. There are 14 residues in the CDR3. Supplemented by reference TRBV5-1 and TRBJ1-1, the full variable domain reads KAGVTQTPRYLIKTRGQQVTLSCSPISGHRSVSWYQQTPGQGLQFLFEYFSETQRNKGNFPGRFSGRQFSNSRSEMNVSTLELGDSALYLCASSLLWQNTEAFFGQGTRLTVV.

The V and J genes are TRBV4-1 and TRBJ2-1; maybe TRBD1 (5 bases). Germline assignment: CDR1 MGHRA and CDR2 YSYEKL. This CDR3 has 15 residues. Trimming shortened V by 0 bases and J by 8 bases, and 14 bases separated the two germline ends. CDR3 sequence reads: CASSQDDSFFYEQFF. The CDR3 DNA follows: TGCGCCAGCAGCCAAGACGACAGTTTTTTTTATGAGCAGTTCTTC.

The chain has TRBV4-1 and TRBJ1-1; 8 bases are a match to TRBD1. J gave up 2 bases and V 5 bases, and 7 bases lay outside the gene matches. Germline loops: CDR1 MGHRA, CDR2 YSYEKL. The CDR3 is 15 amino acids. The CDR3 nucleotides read TGCGCCAGCAGCGTACAGGGGGAGGGAAACACTGAAGCTTTCTTT. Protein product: CASSVQGEGNTEAFF.

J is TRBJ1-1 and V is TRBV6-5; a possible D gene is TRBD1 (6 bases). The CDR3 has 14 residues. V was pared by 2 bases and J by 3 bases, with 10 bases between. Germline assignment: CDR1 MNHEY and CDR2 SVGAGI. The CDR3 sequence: CASSYDRSDTEAFF. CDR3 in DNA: TGTGCCAGCAGTTACGACAGGAGCGACACTGAAGCTTTCTTT.

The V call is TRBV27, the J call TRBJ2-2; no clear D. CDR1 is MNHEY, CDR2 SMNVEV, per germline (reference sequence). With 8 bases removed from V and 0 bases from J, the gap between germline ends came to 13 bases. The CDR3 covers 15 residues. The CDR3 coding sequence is TGTGCCAGCCTCTCGCAGGTCGCGAACACCGGGGAGCTGTTTTTT. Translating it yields CASLSQVANTGELFF.

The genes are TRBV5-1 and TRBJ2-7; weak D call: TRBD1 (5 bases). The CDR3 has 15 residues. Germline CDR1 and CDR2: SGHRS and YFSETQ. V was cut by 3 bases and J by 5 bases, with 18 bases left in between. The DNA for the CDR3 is TGCGCCAGCAGCTCTGACGCAGGGATTCGAGACGAGCAGTACTTC. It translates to CASSSDAGIRDEQYF. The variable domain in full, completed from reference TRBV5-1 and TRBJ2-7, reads KAGVTQTPRYLIKTRGQQVTLSCSPISGHRSVSWYQQTPGQGLQFLFEYFSETQRNKGNFPGRFSGRQFSNSRSEMNVSTLELGDSALYLCASSSDAGIRDEQYFGPGTRLTVT.

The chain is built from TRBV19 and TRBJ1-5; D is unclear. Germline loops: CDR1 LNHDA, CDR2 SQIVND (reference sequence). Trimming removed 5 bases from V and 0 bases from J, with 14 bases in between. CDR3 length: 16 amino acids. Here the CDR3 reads CASSSPMDPSNQPQHF. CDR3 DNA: TGTGCCAGTAGTTCCCCTATGGACCCTAGCAATCAGCCCCAGCATTTT.

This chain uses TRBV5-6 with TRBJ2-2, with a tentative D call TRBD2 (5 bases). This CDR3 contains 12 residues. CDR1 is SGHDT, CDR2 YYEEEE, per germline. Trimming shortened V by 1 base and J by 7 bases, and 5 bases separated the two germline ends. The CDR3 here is CASSLSGGELFF. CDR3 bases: TGTGCCAGCAGCTTGAGCGGCGGGGAGCTGTTTTTT.

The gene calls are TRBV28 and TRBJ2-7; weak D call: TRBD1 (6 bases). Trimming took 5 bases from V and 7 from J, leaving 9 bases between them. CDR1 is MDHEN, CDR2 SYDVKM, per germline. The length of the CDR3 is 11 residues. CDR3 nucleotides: TGTGCCAGCAGTAGACAGGCTGAGCAGTACTTC. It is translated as CASSRQAEQYF.

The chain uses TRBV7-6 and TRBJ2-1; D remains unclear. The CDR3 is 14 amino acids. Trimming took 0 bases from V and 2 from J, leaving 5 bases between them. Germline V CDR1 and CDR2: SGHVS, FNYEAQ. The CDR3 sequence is CASSLAGTYNEQFF. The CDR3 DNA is TGTGCCAGCAGCTTAGCGGGTACCTACAATGAGCAGTTCTTC.

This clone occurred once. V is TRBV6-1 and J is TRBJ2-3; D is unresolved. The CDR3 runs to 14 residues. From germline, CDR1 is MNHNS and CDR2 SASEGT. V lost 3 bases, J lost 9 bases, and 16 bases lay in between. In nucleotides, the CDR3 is TGTGCCAGCAGTGAGAAGCCCCTCCTCGGGACGCAGTATTTT. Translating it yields CASSEKPLLGTQYF.

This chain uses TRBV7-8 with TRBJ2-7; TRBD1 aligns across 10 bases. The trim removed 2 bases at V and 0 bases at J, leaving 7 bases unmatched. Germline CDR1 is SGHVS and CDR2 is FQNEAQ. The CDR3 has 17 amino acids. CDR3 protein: CASSLSARTGGSYEQYF. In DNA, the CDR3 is TGTGCCAGCAGCTTAAGCGCCCGGACAGGGGGCTCCTACGAGCAGTACTTC.